Listed here are 20 T cell receptor beta chains from one sample, sequenced in a study of breast tumors, draining lymph nodes, adjacent tissues. Breast cancer patients provided tissue from their axillary draining lymph nodes. One entry per CDR3 protein results from TCRdb running MiXCR on the multiplex PCR reads. This table has some 170,000 distinct CDR3 sequences, more than 25% appearing once. The specimen was axillary lymph node tissue. These TCRs come from a female donor with breast cancer. Some clones in this sample may be carry-over from other donors' samples.

In this sample, this clonotype turned up many times. The V gene is TRBV7-3, the J gene TRBJ2-3, with 14 positions matching TRBD2. Germline CDR1 and CDR2: SGHTA and FQGTGA. Trimming removed 5 bases from V and 6 bases from J; junction bases left unmatched: 4. This CDR3 is 15 amino acids long. The CDR3 here is CASSLTSGGADTQYF. CDR3 sequence (DNA): TGTGCCAGCAGCCTGACTAGCGGGGGGGCGGATACGCAGTATTTT.

This clonotype appeared many times. The V and J genes are TRBV7-9 and TRBJ2-7, with 14 bases that match TRBD2. This CDR3 has 15 amino acids. Per germline, CDR1 SEHNR and CDR2 FQNEAQ (reference sequence). With V trimmed by 5 bases and J by 5 bases, 5 bases remained unmatched. CDR3 protein: CASSQGTSGSDEQYF. In DNA, the CDR3 is TGTGCCAGCAGCCAAGGGACTAGCGGGAGCGACGAGCAGTACTTC. The complete variable domain, with remaining parts taken from reference TRBV7-9 and TRBJ2-7, reads DTGVSQNPRHKITKRGQNVTFRCDPISEHNRLYWYRQTLGQGPEFLTYFQNEAQLEKSRLLSDRFSAERPKGSFSTLEIQRTEQGDSAMYLCASSQGTSGSDEQYFGPGTRLTVT.

This clonotype was seen ten or more times. The chain uses TRBV5-6 and TRBJ2-7, with D possibly TRBD1 on 6 matching bases. CDR1 is SGHDT, CDR2 YYEEEE, per germline. The CDR3 extends over 14 amino acids. Trimming stripped 4 bases from V and 5 bases from J, with 16 bases between. For the CDR3, the DNA is TGTGCCAGCAGCACCGGATGGGGGCACCACGAGCAGTACTTC. Encoded protein: CASSTGWGHHEQYF. Supplemented by reference TRBV5-6 and TRBJ2-7, the full variable domain reads DAGVTQSPTHLIKTRGQQVTLRCSPKSGHDTVSWYQQALGQGPQFIFQYYEEEERQRGNFPDRFSGHQFPNYSSELNVNALLLGDSALYLCASSTGWGHHEQYFGPGTRLTVT.

V and J are TRBV4-1 and TRBJ2-7; TRBD1 agrees at 7 bases. J gave up 1 base and V 3 bases, and 9 bases lay outside the gene matches. The CDR3 is 16 amino acids. Germline V lookup: CDR1 MGHRA, CDR2 YSYEKL. The CDR3 is CASSHGPDRVSYEQYF. The CDR3 DNA reads TGCGCCAGCAGCCACGGTCCAGACAGGGTTTCCTACGAGCAGTACTTC.

Comment on this clonotype: A single base separates this from a much larger clone, so it may be a read error. The V gene is TRBV25-1, the J gene TRBJ2-2; TRBD2 matches 8 bases. V gave up 5 bases and J gave up 4 bases; unmatched junction bases: 9. Germline V gene lookup returns CDR1 MGHDK and CDR2 SYGVNS. This CDR3 contains 16 residues. DNA of the CDR3: TGTGCCAGCAGTTCCTCACTAGCGGTGAGCACCGGGGAGCTGTTTTTT. It is translated as CASSSSLAVSTGELFF.

Remarks on this clonotype: Compared with germline, one end of the junction differs, possibly owing to a read error. The CDR3 DNA reads TGTGCCAGCAGTTATGCGGGGATCAACTACGAGCAGTGCTTC. Its protein is CASSYAGINYEQCF. The chain links TRBV6-6 to TRBJ2-7, with D maybe TRBD2 (6 bases). CDR1 and CDR2 from the germline V gene are MNHNY and SVGAGI (reference sequence). This CDR3 has 14 residues.

The sample holds many counts of this clonotype. The chain uses TRBV2 and TRBJ1-2; 10 nucleotides align to TRBD1. The CDR3 spans 19 residues. V shed 3 bases, J shed 4 bases, and the junction held 17 bases outside the gene matches. Germline lookup yields CDR1 SNHLY and CDR2 FYNNEI. CDR3 in amino acids: CASSEVASWDRGDGYGYTF. In nucleotides, the CDR3 is TGTGCCAGCAGTGAGGTAGCGAGTTGGGACAGGGGTGATGGCTATGGCTACACCTTC.

This clonotype was counted between two and nine times. V gene TRBV30 combines with J gene TRBJ1-1; D is perhaps TRBD1 (5 bases). The CDR3 runs 12 residues. V shed 3 bases and J shed 10 bases, with 15 bases lying between them. Per the germline V gene, CDR1 is GTSNPN and CDR2 is SVGIG (reference sequence). CDR3 protein: CAWRGAGLGAFF. The CDR3 DNA reads as TGTGCCTGGAGGGGCGCGGGGCTAGGAGCTTTCTTT. The entire variable domain, with the rest obtained from reference TRBV30 and TRBJ1-1, is as follows: SQTIHQWPATLVQPVGSPLSLECTVEGTSNPNLYWYRQAAGRGLQLLFYSVGIGQISSEVPQNLSASRPQDRQFILSSKKLLLSDSGFYLCAWRGAGLGAFFGQGTRLTVV.

As regards this clonotype: A read error may account for a junction end that differs from germline. The rearrangement links TRBV29-1 to TRBJ1-4; D might be TRBD1 (6 bases). Germline V gene sequence: CDR1 SQVTM, CDR2 ANQGSEA. This CDR3 comprises 13 residues. This CDR3 reads CSVISRGGEKLFF. CDR3 DNA sequence: TGCAGCGTTATAAGCAGGGGAGGTGAAAAACTGTTTTTC.

This clonotype was detected ten times or more. The V gene is TRBV7-2, the J gene TRBJ1-4; D possibly corresponds to TRBD1 (6 bases). Germline V gives CDR1 SGHTA, CDR2 FQGNSA. The length of the CDR3 is 15 residues. V lost 5 bases and J lost 3, with 13 bases in between. Here the CDR3 reads CASSEQQGSNEKLFF. Written as DNA, the CDR3 is TGTGCCAGCAGCGAACAACAGGGATCTAATGAAAAACTGTTTTTT.

This clonotype appeared many times. This chain connects TRBV6-2 or TRBV6-3 to TRBJ2-7; D unclear. The CDR3 consists of 13 residues. Trimming took off 2 bases at V and 7 bases at J, with 12 bases between the two ends. Germline lookup yields CDR1 MNHEY and CDR2 SVGEGT. DNA of the CDR3: TGTGCCAGCAGTTACGCTGTTTTGGGGGAGCAGTACTTC. Residues: CASSYAVLGEQYF.

This clonotype was detected only a few times. This rearrangement joins TRBV6-5 to TRBJ2-1; the D gene is possibly TRBD1 (5 bases). The germline gives CDR1 MNHEY, CDR2 SVGAGI. Trimming left V 2 bases short and J 6 bases short, with 8 bases between. This CDR3 contains 13 residues. CDR3 in amino acids: CASSYGHPNEQFF. The DNA for the CDR3 is TGTGCCAGCAGTTACGGACACCCCAATGAGCAGTTCTTC.

This clonotype was seen at least ten times. The CDR3 sequence: CASSPRTGKYF. DNA of the CDR3: TGTGCCAGCAGTCCTAGGACGGGGAAGTACTTC. The V call is TRBV28, the J call TRBJ2-7; weak D call: TRBD2 (5 bases). Trimming pared 5 bases from V and 11 bases from J, leaving 13 bases between. This CDR3 is 11 amino acids long. The germline gives CDR1 MDHEN, CDR2 SYDVKM.

The chain links TRBV29-1 to TRBJ2-3, with D tentatively TRBD2 (6 bases). There are 13 residues in the CDR3. Trimming shortened V by 2 bases and J by 4 bases, and 10 bases separated the two germline ends. Germline V gives CDR1 SQVTM, CDR2 ANQGSEA. CDR3 residues: CSVEPREADTQYF. Here the CDR3 DNA reads TGCAGCGTTGAACCCAGGGAGGCAGATACGCAGTATTTT.

This chain links TRBV20-1 with TRBJ2-7, with D tentatively TRBD1 or TRBD2 (5 bases each). V dropped 2 bases and J dropped 2 bases, with 7 bases sitting between them. Looked up from germline, CDR1 is DFQATT and CDR2 is SNEGSKA (reference sequence). The CDR3 spans 12 residues. DNA for the CDR3: TGCAGTGCTAGACGGGGCCCCTACGAGCAGTACTTC. It yields the protein CSARRGPYEQYF.

This clonotype came up many times. This may be a read error, as it is one base from a much larger clone. The DNA is omitted, as the CDR3 cannot be located on it reliably, and the CDR3 follows TCRdb's listing. The chain joins TRBV2 to TRBJ2-1; whether TRBD2, the table's D call, matches the DNA was not checked. The CDR3 adds up to 14 amino acids, both ends counted. The germline CDR1 and CDR2 sequences are SNHLY and FYNNEI. CDR3 sequence reads: CASILGLAVNERFF.

This clonotype was recorded only once. One base away lies a much larger clone, so this may be a sequencing read error. DNA of the CDR3: TGTGCCTCCTCAGGAGAGGGTTTGGAGCAGTTCTTC. Translating gives CASSGEGLEQFF. The V gene is TRBV30, the J gene TRBJ2-1; D is perhaps TRBD2 (5 bases). The ends were cut back, 7 bases at V and 10 bases at J, with 17 bases in the middle. Germline CDR1 is GTSNPN and CDR2 is SVGIG (reference sequence). The CDR3 sequence is 12 residues long.

This clonotype was counted many times. CDR3 loop: CASSLAGTVNEQFF. The CDR3 DNA sequence: TGTGCCAGCAGTTTAGCCGGGACTGTCAATGAGCAGTTCTTC. The rearrangement links TRBV27 to TRBJ2-1; the D gene is possibly TRBD2 (6 bases). Germline V lookup: CDR1 MNHEY, CDR2 SMNVEV (reference sequence). V shed 2 bases and J shed 6 bases, with 11 bases lying between them. The CDR3 consists of 14 residues.

With regard to this clonotype: This clone may be a read error of a much larger clone one base away. The chain is built from TRBV29-1 and TRBJ2-2, with a possible D match to TRBD2 (5 bases). The germline CDR1 and CDR2 sequences are SQVTM and ANQGSEA. This CDR3 region has 11 residues. CDR3 nucleotide sequence: TGCAGCGTCTCTTACTCCGGGGAGCTGTCTTTT. The encoded protein is CSVSYSGELSF.

This clonotype was observed at least ten times. The chain is built from TRBV5-6 and TRBJ2-7; the D is unclear. V was clipped by 2 bases and J by 0 bases, with 6 bases between them. The germline V gene has CDR1 SGHDT and CDR2 YYEEEE. The CDR3 covers 13 residues. CDR3 nucleotide sequence: TGTGCCAGCAGCTTTTCTCCCTCCTACGAGCAGTACTTC. Residues: CASSFSPSYEQYF.